These 21 T cell receptor beta chains originate from one sample sequenced in a study of response to subunit inactivated influenza vaccine. A single record per CDR3 protein comes from TCRdb applying MiXCR to the RT-PCR reads. The data show over 150,000 distinct CDR3 sequences, around an eighth seen once. The input for sequencing was CD8+ T cells sorted from PBMCs, taken 4 to 6 days after vaccination. Every receptor here comes from a man aged 45-65 years who received an inactivated influenza vaccine.

This clonotype appeared a few times. The chain links TRBV5-1 to TRBJ2-3; maybe TRBD1 (6 bases). The ends were cut back, 4 bases at V and 1 base at J, with 10 bases in the middle. CDR1 is SGHRS and CDR2 is YFSETQ in the germline V gene. The CDR3 is 14 amino acids. DNA for the CDR3: TGCGCCAGCAGCCCCAGGACAGGCACAGATACGCAGTATTTT. Translation: CASSPRTGTDTQYF.

This clonotype occurred a few times. This rearrangement joins TRBV7-9 to TRBJ1-1, with a tentative D call TRBD1 (6 bases). Trimming removed 4 bases from V and 4 bases from J, with 10 bases in between. There are 13 residues in the CDR3. Germline V gene data show CDR1 as SEHNR and CDR2 as FQNEAQ (reference sequence). The CDR3 bases are TGTGCCAGCAGCTCAGGGGTGGCCACTGAAGCTTTCTTT. This codes for CASSSGVATEAFF.

This clonotype was seen only a few times. The V call is TRBV12-3 or TRBV12-4, the J call TRBJ2-3; no definite D call. This CDR3 comprises 15 residues. Trimming took off 6 bases at V and 1 base at J, with 14 bases between the two ends. The chain's CDR3 is CASSPSHRGTDTQYF. The CDR3 coding sequence is TGTGCCAGCAGCCCATCCCACCGCGGCACAGATACGCAGTATTTT.

This clonotype was counted a few times. This sequence joins TRBV7-8 and TRBJ2-1; 11 bases line up with TRBD2. Germline CDR1 is SGHVS and CDR2 is FQNEAQ. This CDR3 has 15 amino acids. V dropped 5 bases and J dropped 10; count of bases not matched to a gene: 10. CDR3 amino acids: CASSQTGTSGWEQFF. DNA of the CDR3: TGTGCCAGCAGCCAAACCGGGACTAGCGGATGGGAGCAGTTCTTC.

V gene TRBV9 combines with J gene TRBJ2-1; the D is unclear. The CDR3 runs 14 residues. Trimming took 0 bases from V and 6 from J, leaving 10 bases between them. The germline V gene encodes CDR1 SGDLS and CDR2 YYNGEE. CDR3 in amino acids: CASSVVAEFNEQFF. CDR3 DNA sequence: TGTGCCAGCAGCGTAGTGGCAGAATTCAATGAGCAGTTCTTC.

The gene calls are TRBV4-3 and TRBJ2-2; 8 nucleotides agree with TRBD2. This CDR3 has 17 amino acids. Germline V gives CDR1 LGHNA, CDR2 YSLEER. V lost 2 bases to trimming and J lost 1 base; unmatched junction nucleotides: 6. Here the CDR3 reads CASSQSLAGLNTGELFF. For the CDR3, the DNA is TGCGCCAGCAGCCAAAGTCTAGCGGGCCTGAACACCGGGGAGCTGTTTTTT.

In its sample, this clonotype was seen a few times. The rearrangement joins TRBV7-6 to TRBJ2-3; TRBD2 agrees at 10 bases. The CDR3 consists of 19 residues. The germline CDR1 and CDR2 sequences are SGHVS and FNYEAQ. Trimming cost V 6 bases and J 4 bases; bases outside gene matches: 19. The CDR3 spells CASSYSSSLAGARADTQYF. The CDR3 DNA sequence: TGTGCCAGCAGTTATAGCTCGTCGCTAGCGGGAGCCCGGGCAGATACGCAGTATTTT.

The chain employs TRBV4-1 and TRBJ1-5; maybe TRBD1 (6 bases). The CDR3 is made up of 14 amino acids. Germline V gene lookup returns CDR1 MGHRA and CDR2 YSYEKL. Trimming took 4 bases from V and 5 from J, leaving 12 bases between them. The CDR3 here is CASSLRGLDQPQHF. The CDR3 nucleotides read TGCGCCAGCAGCCTCAGGGGCCTCGATCAGCCCCAGCATTTT.

In this sample, this clonotype turned up many times. CDR3 sequence: CASSQDLFLGNIQYF. The DNA for the CDR3 is TGCGCCAGCAGCCAAGATCTATTTCTAGGAAACATTCAGTACTTC. The chain carries TRBV4-3 and TRBJ2-4; D gene ambiguous. CDR1 LGHNA and CDR2 YSLEER come from the germline V gene. V lost 0 bases and J lost 6, with 12 bases in between. CDR3 length: 15 residues.

This clonotype was recorded at least ten times. The chain is built from TRBV20-1 and TRBJ2-3; the D is unclear. Per germline, CDR1 DFQATT and CDR2 SNEGSKA (reference sequence). V gave up 0 bases and J gave up 4 bases, with 5 bases separating them. The CDR3 is made up of 12 amino acids. CDR3: CSARDPPDTQYF. CDR3 DNA sequence: TGCAGTGCTAGAGATCCCCCAGATACGCAGTATTTT.

The chain has TRBV28 and TRBJ2-5, with 13 bases fitting TRBD2. The germline V gene encodes CDR1 MDHEN and CDR2 SYDVKM. The length of the CDR3 is 14 residues. J was trimmed by 7 bases and V by 5 bases; bases with no gene match: 4. The CDR3 DNA follows: TGTGCCAGCAGTCCGACTAGCGGGGGGCGGACCCAGTACTTC. Protein sequence: CASSPTSGGRTQYF.

This clonotype was picked up a small number of times. The rearrangement joins TRBV21-1 to TRBJ2-7. TRBV21-1 is assigned pseudogene status. The CDR3 has 12 residues. CDR3 nucleotides: TGTGCCAGCAGCAGGGCAGCCTACGAGCAGTACTTC. Protein: CASSRAAYEQYF.

This clonotype has just a few counts. The chain uses TRBV7-9 and TRBJ2-4; 8 bases agree with TRBD1. Germline V gives CDR1 SEHNR, CDR2 FQNEAQ (reference sequence). Germline trimming cut 2 bases from V and 8 bases from J; bases unmatched to any gene: 11. The CDR3 is 16 amino acids. Written as DNA, the CDR3 is TGTGCCAGCAGCTTATGGACAGGGCCTATCAATGACATTCAGTACTTC. Translating it yields CASSLWTGPINDIQYF.

The table lists this clonotype with many counts. The chain combines TRBV12-3 or TRBV12-4 with TRBJ1-5; 10 bases align to TRBD1. The junction had 2 bases not matched to a gene; V was cut back by 3 bases and J by 6 bases. The CDR3 length is 14 residues. As DNA, the CDR3 is TGTGCCAGCAGTTTGGGGACAGGGGTTCAGCCCCAGCATTTT. This translates into CASSLGTGVQPQHF.

The chain recombines TRBV4-1 with TRBJ2-3, with 8 bases fitting TRBD1. The V gene's germline CDR1 is MGHRA and CDR2 YSYEKL. With V trimmed by 0 bases and J by 5 bases, 7 bases remained unmatched. The CDR3 is 16 amino acids. The CDR3 coding sequence is TGCGCCAGCAGCCAAGAAGGACAGGGCGTGCTAGATACGCAGTATTTT. Translated: CASSQEGQGVLDTQYF.

The gene calls are TRBV6-5 and TRBJ2-7; no clear D gene. CDR1 is MNHEY and CDR2 is SVGAGI in the germline V gene. V lost 2 bases, J lost 4 bases, and 18 bases lay in between. CDR3 length: 16 residues. The CDR3 here is CASSYARVQFGYEQYF. CDR3 DNA: TGTGCCAGCAGTTACGCCCGGGTTCAGTTTGGATACGAGCAGTACTTC.

This chain connects TRBV4-3 to TRBJ2-5; D gene unclear. The CDR3 extends over 15 amino acids. The V gene lost 0 bases and the J gene lost 0 bases, with 8 bases spanning the gap. Germline CDR1 LGHNA, CDR2 YSLEER. CDR3 protein: CASSQDRAYQETQYF. The CDR3 nucleotides are TGCGCCAGCAGCCAAGACAGAGCATACCAAGAGACCCAGTACTTC.

There are a few counts of this clonotype. This chain joins TRBV9 and TRBJ2-1; the D is unclear. V lost 0 bases, J lost 10 bases, and 8 bases lay in between. Per germline, CDR1 SGDLS and CDR2 YYNGEE. This CDR3 comprises 12 residues. CDR3 sequence: CASSVDTQEQFF. CDR3 in DNA: TGTGCCAGCAGCGTAGACACCCAAGAGCAGTTCTTC.

The rearrangement links TRBV3-1 to TRBJ2-7, with D unresolved. Trimming pared 11 bases from V and 0 bases from J, leaving 26 bases between. The germline V gene has CDR1 LGHDT and CDR2 YNNKEL (reference sequence). CDR3 size: 17 residues. CDR3 protein: CACSKDLAGSLSYEQYF. DNA for the CDR3: TGTGCCTGCTCCAAAGATCTGGCTGGATCCCTCTCCTACGAGCAGTACTTC.

This clonotype was detected ten times or more. The chain uses TRBV29-1 and TRBJ2-2, with 10 bases identical to TRBD1. Germline CDR1 reads SQVTM; CDR2 reads ANQGSEA. Trimming at V came to 6 bases and at J to 6 bases, leaving 7 bases not matched to a gene. The CDR3 runs 14 residues. In DNA, the CDR3 is TGCAGCGTCCCCGGGACAGGGGACGCCGGGGAGCTGTTTTTT. Encoded protein: CSVPGTGDAGELFF.

This clonotype was seen only a few times. This chain links TRBV25-1 with TRBJ2-3, with TRBD2 matching 12 bases. The CDR3 covers 16 residues. CDR1 and CDR2 from the germline V gene are MGHDK and SYGVNS. The V and J ends lost 4 bases and 7 bases, in that order; junction bases with no gene match: 9. The CDR3 loop is CASSVLAGGRLHTQYF. The CDR3 DNA follows: TGTGCCAGCAGTGTGCTAGCGGGGGGGAGATTGCATACGCAGTATTTT.